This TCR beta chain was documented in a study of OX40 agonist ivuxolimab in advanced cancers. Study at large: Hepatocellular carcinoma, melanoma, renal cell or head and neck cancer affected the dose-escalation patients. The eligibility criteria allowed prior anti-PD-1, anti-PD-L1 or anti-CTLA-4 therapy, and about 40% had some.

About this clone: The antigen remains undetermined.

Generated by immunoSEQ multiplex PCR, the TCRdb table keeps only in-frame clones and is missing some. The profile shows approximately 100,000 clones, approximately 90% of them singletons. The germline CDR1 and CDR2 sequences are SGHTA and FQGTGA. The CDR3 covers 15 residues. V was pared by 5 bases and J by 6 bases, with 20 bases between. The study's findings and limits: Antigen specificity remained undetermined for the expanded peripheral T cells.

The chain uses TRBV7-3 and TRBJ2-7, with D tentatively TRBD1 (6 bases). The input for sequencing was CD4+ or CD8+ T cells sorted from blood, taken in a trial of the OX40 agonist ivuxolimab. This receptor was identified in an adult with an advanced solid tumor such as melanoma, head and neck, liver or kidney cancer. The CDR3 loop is CASSTRPGERREQYF. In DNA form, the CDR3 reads TGTGCCAGCAGCACCCGGCCAGGGGAGCGTCGCGAGCAGTACTTC.